This T cell receptor beta chain stems from a study of T cells in women clearing cervical HPV infection. Study-wide findings and caveats: CIN3+ cases had significantly higher TCR repertoire richness than controls, but evenness did not differ. Cases carried less TRBV6-7 than controls: approximately 0.1% versus 0.16%. Effector/memory and HPV-specific T cells were not isolated, and association timing is unknown.

J lost 4 bases, V lost 0 bases, and 2 bases had no gene match. This CDR3 spans 15 amino acids. Germline V gives CDR1 SGHRS, CDR2 YFSETQ. Clones were sequenced by immunoSEQ multiplex PCR, and TCRdb holds only the in-frame ones, with some missing. The data show tens of thousands of clones, and the top ten clones hold less than 9%. For this clone: Its antigen is not identified. The read halts 3 residues ahead of the CDR3 end, with the missing end drawn from the germline J gene.

Cervical HPV DNA detected by MY09/MY11 PCR, typed by dot-blot. Sequenced sample: blood buffy coat. The TCR was taken from a woman aged 18-70 years with a cervical HPV16 infection that either progressed to CIN3+ or cleared (not recorded which). The chain is built from TRBV5-1 and TRBJ1-5, with TRBD1 identical over 9 bases. The CDR3 sequence: CASSLDGQGNQPQHF. The covered CDR3 bases are TGCGCCAGCAGCTTGGACGGACAGGGGAATCAGCCC.